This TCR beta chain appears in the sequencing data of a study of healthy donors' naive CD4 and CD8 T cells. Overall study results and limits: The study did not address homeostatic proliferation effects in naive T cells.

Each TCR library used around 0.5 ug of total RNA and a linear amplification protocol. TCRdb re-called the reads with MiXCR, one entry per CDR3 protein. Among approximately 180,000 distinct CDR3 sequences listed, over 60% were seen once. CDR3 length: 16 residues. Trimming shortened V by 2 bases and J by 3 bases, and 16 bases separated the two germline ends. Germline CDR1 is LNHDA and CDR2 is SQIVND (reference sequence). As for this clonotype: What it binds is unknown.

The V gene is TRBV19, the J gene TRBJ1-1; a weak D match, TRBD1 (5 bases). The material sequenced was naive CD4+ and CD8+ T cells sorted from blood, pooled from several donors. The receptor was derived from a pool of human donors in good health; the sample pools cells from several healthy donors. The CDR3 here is CASSILAGQGYTEAFF. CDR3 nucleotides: TGTGCCAGTAGTATACTGGCAGGGCAAGGGTACACTGAAGCTTTCTTT.